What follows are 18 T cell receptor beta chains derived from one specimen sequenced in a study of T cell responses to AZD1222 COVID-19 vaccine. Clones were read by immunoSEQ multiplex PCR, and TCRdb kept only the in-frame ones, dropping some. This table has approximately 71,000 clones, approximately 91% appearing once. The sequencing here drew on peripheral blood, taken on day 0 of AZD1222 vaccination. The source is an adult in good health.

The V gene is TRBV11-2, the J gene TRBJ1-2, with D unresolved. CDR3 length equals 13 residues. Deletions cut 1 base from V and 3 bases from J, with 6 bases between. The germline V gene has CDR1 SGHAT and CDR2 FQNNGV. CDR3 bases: TGTGCCAGCAGCTTAGGGGGATACTATGGCTACACCTTC. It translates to CASSLGGYYGYTF.

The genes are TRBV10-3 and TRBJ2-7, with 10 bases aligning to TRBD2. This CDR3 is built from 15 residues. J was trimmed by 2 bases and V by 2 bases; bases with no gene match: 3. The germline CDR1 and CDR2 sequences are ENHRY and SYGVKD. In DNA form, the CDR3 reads TGTGCCATCAGTGAGGGGACTAGCGACGCCTACGAGCAGTACTTC. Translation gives CAISEGTSDAYEQYF.

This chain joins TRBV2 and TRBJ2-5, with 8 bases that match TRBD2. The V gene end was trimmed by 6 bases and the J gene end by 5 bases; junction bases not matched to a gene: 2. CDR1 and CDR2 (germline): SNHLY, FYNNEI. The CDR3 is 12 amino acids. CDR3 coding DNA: TGTGCCAGCAGCCGACTAGCGGAGACCCAGTACTTC. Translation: CASSRLAETQYF.

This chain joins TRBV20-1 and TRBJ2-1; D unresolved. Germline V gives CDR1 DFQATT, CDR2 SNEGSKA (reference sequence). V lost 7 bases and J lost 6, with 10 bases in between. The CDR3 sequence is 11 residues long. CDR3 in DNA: TGCAGTGTACCGAGATTCAATGAGCAGTTCTTC. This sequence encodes CSVPRFNEQFF.

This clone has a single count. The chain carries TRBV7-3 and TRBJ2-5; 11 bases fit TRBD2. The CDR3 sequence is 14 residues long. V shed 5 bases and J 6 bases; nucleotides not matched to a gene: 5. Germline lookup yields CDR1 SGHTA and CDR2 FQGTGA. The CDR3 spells CASSPLAGGKTQYF. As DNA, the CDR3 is TGTGCCAGCAGCCCCCTAGCGGGAGGAAAGACCCAGTACTTC.

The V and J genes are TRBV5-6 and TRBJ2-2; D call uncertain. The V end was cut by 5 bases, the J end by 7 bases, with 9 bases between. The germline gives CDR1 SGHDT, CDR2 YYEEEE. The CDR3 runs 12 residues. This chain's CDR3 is CASSGGDGELFF. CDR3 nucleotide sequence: TGTGCCAGCAGTGGTGGGGACGGGGAGCTGTTTTTT.

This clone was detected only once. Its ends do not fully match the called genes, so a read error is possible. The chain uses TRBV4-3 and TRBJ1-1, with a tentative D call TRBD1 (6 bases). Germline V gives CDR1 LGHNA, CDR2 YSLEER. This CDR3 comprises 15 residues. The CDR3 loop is CASSQALSRRDNISF. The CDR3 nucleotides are TGCGCCAGCAGCCAGGCGCTTAGTCGACGGGACAACATTTCGTTT.

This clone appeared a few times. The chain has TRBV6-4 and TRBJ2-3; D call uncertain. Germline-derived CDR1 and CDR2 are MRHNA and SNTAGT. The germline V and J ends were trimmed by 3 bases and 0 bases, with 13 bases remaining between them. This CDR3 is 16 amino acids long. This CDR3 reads CASSEGSSPSTDTQYF. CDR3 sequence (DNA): TGTGCCAGCAGTGAGGGTAGCAGTCCTAGCACAGATACGCAGTATTTT.

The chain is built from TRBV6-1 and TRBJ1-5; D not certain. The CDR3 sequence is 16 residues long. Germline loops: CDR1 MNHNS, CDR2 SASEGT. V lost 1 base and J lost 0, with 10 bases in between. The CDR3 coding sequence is TGTGCCAGCAGTGAAGTTTCGGGCTTTAGCAATCAGCCCCAGCATTTT. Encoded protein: CASSEVSGFSNQPQHF.

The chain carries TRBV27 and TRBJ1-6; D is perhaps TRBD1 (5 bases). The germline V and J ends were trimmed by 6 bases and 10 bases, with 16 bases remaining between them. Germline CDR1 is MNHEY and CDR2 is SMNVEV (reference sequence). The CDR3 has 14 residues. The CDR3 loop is CASSRLGEGSPLHF. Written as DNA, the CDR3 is TGTGCCAGCAGCCGTTTGGGTGAGGGGTCACCCCTCCACTTT.

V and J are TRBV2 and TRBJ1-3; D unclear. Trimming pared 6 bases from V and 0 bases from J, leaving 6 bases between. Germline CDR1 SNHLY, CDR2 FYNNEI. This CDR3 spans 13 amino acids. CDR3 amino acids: CASRRASGNTIYF. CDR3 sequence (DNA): TGTGCCAGCAGACGGGCCTCTGGAAACACCATATATTTT.

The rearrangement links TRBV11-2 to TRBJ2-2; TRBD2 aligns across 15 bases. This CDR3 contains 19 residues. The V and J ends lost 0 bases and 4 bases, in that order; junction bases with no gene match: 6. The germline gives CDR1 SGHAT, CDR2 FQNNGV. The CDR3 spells CASSLDGTSGRRGTGELFF. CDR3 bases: TGTGCCAGCAGCTTAGATGGGACTAGCGGGAGGCGTGGCACCGGGGAGCTGTTTTTT.

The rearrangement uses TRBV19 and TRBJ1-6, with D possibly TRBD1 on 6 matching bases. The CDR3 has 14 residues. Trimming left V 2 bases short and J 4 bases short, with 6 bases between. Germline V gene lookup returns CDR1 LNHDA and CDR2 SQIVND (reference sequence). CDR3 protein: CASSITGYNSPLHF. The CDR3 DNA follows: TGTGCCAGTAGTATAACAGGGTATAATTCACCCCTCCACTTT.

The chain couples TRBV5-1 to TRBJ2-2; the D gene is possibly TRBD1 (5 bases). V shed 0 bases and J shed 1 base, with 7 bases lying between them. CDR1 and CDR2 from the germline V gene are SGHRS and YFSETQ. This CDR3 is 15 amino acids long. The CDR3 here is CASSLDRWNTGELFF. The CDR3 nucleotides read TGCGCCAGCAGCTTGGACAGGTGGAACACCGGGGAGCTGTTTTTT.

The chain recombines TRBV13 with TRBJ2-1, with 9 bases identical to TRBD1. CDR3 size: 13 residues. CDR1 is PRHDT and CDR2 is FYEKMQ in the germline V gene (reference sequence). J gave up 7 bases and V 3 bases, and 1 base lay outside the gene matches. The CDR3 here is CASSFGTGNEQFF. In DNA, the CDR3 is TGTGCCAGCAGCTTTGGGACAGGGAATGAGCAGTTCTTC.

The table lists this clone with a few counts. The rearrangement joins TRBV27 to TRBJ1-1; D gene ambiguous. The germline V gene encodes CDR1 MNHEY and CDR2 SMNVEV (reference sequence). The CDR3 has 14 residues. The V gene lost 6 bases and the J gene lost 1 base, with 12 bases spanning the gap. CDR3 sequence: CASSPGMANTEAFF. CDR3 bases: TGTGCCAGCAGCCCTGGCATGGCGAACACTGAAGCTTTCTTT.

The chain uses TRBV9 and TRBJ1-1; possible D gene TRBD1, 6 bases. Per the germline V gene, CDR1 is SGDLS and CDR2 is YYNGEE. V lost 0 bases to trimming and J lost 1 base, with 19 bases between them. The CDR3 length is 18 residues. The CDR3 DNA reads TGTGCCAGCAGCGTAGGAACACACGGGGGCGCGACGAACACTGAAGCTTTCTTT. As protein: CASSVGTHGGATNTEAFF.

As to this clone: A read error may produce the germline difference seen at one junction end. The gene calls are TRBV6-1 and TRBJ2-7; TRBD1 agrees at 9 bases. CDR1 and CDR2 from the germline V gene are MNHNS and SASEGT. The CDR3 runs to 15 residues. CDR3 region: CASSEGQGPSYEQYF. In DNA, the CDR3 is TGTGCCAGCAGCGAAGGACAGGGGCCCTCCTACGAGCAGTACTTC.